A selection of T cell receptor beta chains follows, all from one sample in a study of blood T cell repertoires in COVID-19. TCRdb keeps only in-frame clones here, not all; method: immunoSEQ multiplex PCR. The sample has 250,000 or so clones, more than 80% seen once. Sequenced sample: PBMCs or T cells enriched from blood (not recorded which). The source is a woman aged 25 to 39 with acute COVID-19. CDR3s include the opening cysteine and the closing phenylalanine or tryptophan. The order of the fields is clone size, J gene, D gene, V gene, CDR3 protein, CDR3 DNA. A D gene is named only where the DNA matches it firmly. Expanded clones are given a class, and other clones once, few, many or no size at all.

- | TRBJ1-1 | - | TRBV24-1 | CATSDASGLVAFF | TGTGCCACCAGTGACGCTTCAGGGTTGGTAGCTTTCTTT
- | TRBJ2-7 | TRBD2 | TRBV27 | CASSLLGGAGEQYF | TGTGCCAGCAGTTTACTCGGGGGGGCGGGGGAGCAGTACTTC
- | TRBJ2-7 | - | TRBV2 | CASSDGLDSYEQYF | TGTGCCAGCAGTGATGGTTTGGACAGCTACGAGCAGTACTTC
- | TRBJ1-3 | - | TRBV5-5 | CASSSSRVASGNTIYF | TGTGCCAGCAGCTCGAGCCGCGTAGCCTCTGGAAACACCATATATTTT
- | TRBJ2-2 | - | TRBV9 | CASSAQGEANTGELFF | TGTGCCAGCAGCGCTCAGGGTGAGGCGAACACCGGGGAGCTGTTTTTT
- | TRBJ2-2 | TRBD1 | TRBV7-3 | CASSLGTGVTGELFF | TGTGCCAGCAGCTTAGGGACAGGCGTCACCGGGGAGCTGTTTTTT
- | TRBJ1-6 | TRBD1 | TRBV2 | CASSAGQSNSPLHF | TGTGCCAGCAGTGCGGGACAGTCTAATTCACCCCTCCACTTT
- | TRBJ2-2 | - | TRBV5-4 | CASSPYLGEGTGELFF | TGTGCCAGCAGCCCATATCTCGGGGAAGGTACCGGGGAGCTGTTTTTT
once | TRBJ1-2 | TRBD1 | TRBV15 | CATSRDPDRGLGYTF | TGTGCCACCAGCAGAGATCCCGACAGGGGGCTTGGCTACACCTTC
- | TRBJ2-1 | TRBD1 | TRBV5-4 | CASSYRDRGTYNEQFF | TGTGCCAGCAGCTACCGGGACAGGGGTACCTACAATGAGCAGTTCTTC
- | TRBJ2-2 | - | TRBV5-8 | CASSSADRFFTGELFF | TGTGCCAGCAGCTCGGCTGACAGGTTCTTTACCGGGGAGCTGTTTTTT
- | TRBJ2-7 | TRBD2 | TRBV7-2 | CASSEDTSGRREQYF | TGTGCCAGCAGCGAGGACACTAGCGGGAGACGCGAGCAGTACTTC
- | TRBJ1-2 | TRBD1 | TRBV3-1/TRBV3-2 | CASSGRRGRDYGYTF | TGTGCCAGCAGCGGACGTAGGGGGCGCGACTATGGCTACACCTTC
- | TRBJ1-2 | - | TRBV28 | CASSINRAYGYTF | TGTGCCAGCAGCATTAACAGGGCGTATGGCTACACCTTC
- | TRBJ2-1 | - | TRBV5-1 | CASSLGTLNEQFF | TGCGCCAGCAGCTTGGGGACACTTAATGAGCAGTTCTTC
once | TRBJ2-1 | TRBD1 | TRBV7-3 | CASSQDRDNEQFF | TGTGCCAGCAGTCAGGACAGGGACAATGAGCAGTTCTTC
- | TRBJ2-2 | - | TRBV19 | CASSPSREGTGELFF | TGTGCCAGTAGTCCATCTAGAGAAGGCACCGGGGAGCTGTTTTTT
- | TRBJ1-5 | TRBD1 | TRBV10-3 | CAISETGDQPQHF | TGTGCCATCAGTGAAACAGGGGATCAGCCCCAGCATTTT
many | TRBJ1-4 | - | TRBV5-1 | CASSPGTTNEKLFF | TGCGCCAGCAGCCCGGGGACAACTAATGAAAAACTGTTTTTT
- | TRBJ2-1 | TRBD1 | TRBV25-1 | CASSDGDSHNEQFF | TGTGCCAGCAGTGATGGGGACAGCCACAATGAGCAGTTCTTC
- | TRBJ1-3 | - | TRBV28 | CASSLVTGPSGNTIYF | TGTGCCAGCAGTTTGGTAACAGGACCCTCTGGAAACACCATATATTTT
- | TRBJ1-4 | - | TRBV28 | CASSFSGAEKLFF | TGTGCCAGCAGTTTTTCAGGGGCTGAAAAACTGTTTTTT
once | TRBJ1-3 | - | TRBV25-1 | CASTSSGNTIYF | TGTGCCAGTACGAGCTCTGGAAACACCATATATTTT
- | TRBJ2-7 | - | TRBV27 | CASSPGSSEQYF | TGTGCCAGCAGTCCCGGGTCCAGCGAGCAGTACTTC
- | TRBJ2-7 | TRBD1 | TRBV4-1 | CASSPQGAYEQYF | TGCGCCAGCAGCCCACAGGGGGCCTACGAGCAGTACTTC
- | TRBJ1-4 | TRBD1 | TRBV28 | CASSSPVDPGQLRVSNEKLFF | TGTGCCAGCAGTTCCCCAGTCGACCCGGGACAGTTAAGGGTGTCTAATGAAAAACTGTTTTTT
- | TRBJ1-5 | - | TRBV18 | CASTRDTYQPQHF | TGTGCCAGCACCCGGGACACTTATCAGCCCCAGCATTTT
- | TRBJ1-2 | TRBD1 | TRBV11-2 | CASSVGDSSYGYTF | TGTGCCAGCAGCGTCGGGGACAGTTCCTATGGCTACACCTTC
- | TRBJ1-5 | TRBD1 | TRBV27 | CASSLRRGGTGSGNQPQHF | TGTGCCAGCAGTTTACGGAGGGGGGGGACAGGGTCCGGCAATCAGCCCCAGCATTTT
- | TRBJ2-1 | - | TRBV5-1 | CASSYEGEQFF | TGCGCCAGCAGTTACGAGGGTGAGCAGTTCTTC
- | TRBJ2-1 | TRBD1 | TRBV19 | CASSIDRQGAYNEQFF | TGTGCCAGTAGTATAGATCGGCAGGGGGCCTACAATGAGCAGTTCTTC
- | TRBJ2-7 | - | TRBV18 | CASSFQQGTGLVGQYF | TGTGCCAGCTCATTTCAGCAGGGGACGGGTTTAGTCGGGCAGTACTTC
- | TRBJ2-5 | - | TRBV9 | CASSSGETQYF | TGTGCCAGCAGCAGCGGGGAGACCCAGTACTTC
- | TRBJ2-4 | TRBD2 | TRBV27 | CASSLWASGRSATNIQYF | TGTGCCAGCAGTTTATGGGCTAGCGGGAGATCCGCCACAAACATTCAGTACTTC
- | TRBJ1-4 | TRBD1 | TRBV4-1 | CASSQADRAGDEKLFF | TGCGCCAGCAGCCAAGCGGACAGGGCTGGGGATGAAAAACTGTTTTTT
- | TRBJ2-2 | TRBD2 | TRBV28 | CASSLFVRGRVNTGELFF | TGTGCCAGCAGTTTATTCGTCCGCGGGAGGGTTAACACCGGGGAGCTGTTTTTT
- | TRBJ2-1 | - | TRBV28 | CASSPPVSVDEQFF | TGTGCCAGCAGTCCCCCGGTTAGTGTGGATGAGCAGTTCTTC
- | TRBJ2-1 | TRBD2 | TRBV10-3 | CASRTSGKYNEQFF | TGTGCCAGCCGGACTAGCGGGAAATACAATGAGCAGTTCTTC
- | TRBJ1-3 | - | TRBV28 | CASSLIGGNNMLNTIYF | TGTGCCAGCAGTTTAATCGGGGGTAATAATATGTTAAACACCATATATTTT
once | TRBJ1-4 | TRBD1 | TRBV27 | CASSSRGRWANEKLFF | TGTGCCAGCAGTTCCAGGGGGCGTTGGGCTAATGAAAAACTGTTTTTT
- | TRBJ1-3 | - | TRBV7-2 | CASSFQGSGNTIYF | TGTGCCAGCAGCTTTCAGGGCTCTGGAAACACCATATATTTT
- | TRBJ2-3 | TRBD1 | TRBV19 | CASTGTGGSVTDTQYF | TGTGCCAGTACCGGGACAGGGGGCTCGGTGACAGATACGCAGTATTTT
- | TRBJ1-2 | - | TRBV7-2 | CASEYGVNYGYTF | TGTGCCAGCGAGTACGGAGTTAACTATGGCTACACCTTC
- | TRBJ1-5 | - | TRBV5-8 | CASSLARGNQPQHF | TGTGCCAGCAGCTTGGCCAGGGGCAATCAGCCCCAGCATTTT
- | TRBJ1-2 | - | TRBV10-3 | CAISEQSLERIYGYTF | TGTGCCATCAGTGAGCAAAGTCTCGAGAGGATTTATGGCTACACCTTC
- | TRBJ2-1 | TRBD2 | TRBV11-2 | CASSPTSGSQFF | TGTGCCAGCAGCCCAACTAGCGGGAGTCAGTTCTTC
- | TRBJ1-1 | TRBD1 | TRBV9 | CASSVGGQTTEAFF | TGTGCCAGCAGCGTAGGGGGACAGACTACTGAAGCTTTCTTT
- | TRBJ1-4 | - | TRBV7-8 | CASSFRQTTNEKLFF | TGTGCCAGCAGCTTTCGACAAACAACTAATGAAAAACTGTTTTTT
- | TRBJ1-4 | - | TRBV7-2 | CASSSDAEKKLFF | TGTGCCAGCAGCTCCGACGCGGAAAAAAAACTGTTTTTT
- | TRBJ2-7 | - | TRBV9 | CASSVAEDPLSGYYEQYF | TGTGCCAGCAGCGTAGCCGAGGACCCCCTCAGCGGGTACTACGAGCAGTACTTC
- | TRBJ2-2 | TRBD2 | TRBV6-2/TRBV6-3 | CASSYPRGSGFGELFF | TGTGCCAGCAGTTATCCTCGCGGGAGTGGTTTCGGGGAGCTGTTTTTT
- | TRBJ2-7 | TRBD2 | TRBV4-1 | CASSVAGDYEQYF | TGCGCCTCATCGGTAGCGGGAGACTACGAGCAGTACTTC
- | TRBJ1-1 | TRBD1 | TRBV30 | CALDRGDTEAFF | TGTGCCCTCGACAGGGGGGACACTGAAGCTTTCTTT
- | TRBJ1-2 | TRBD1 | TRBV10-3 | CAISAEGQGGGYGYTF | TGTGCCATCAGTGCGGAGGGACAGGGAGGGGGCTATGGCTACACCTTC
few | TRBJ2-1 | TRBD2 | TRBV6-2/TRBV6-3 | CASSYSILAGGYNEQFF | TGTGCCAGCAGTTACTCAATACTAGCGGGGGGCTACAATGAGCAGTTCTTC
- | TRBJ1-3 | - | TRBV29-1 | CSAETGETGNTIYF | TGCAGCGCCGAGACAGGCGAGACTGGAAACACCATATATTTT
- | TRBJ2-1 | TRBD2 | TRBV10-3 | CAISAAGLVLQFF | TGTGCCATCAGCGCTGCCGGACTAGTCCTGCAGTTCTTC
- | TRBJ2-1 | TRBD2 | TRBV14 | CASSQYTGLEQFF | TGTGCCAGCAGCCAGTATACGGGACTAGAGCAGTTCTTC
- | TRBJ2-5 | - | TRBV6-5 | CASSYNAARETQYF | TGTGCCAGCAGTTATAATGCCGCGAGGGAGACCCAGTACTTC